The 4 T cell receptor beta chains listed next were all sequenced from one sample in a study of post-analysis software for immune sequencing data. TCR beta cDNA libraries included unique molecular identifiers. TCRdb redid the calling of the PCR reads with MiXCR, one entry per CDR3 protein. The sample yields approximately 250,000 distinct CDR3 sequences, about 40% seen once. Study-level points and caveats: Higher frequency in patients than in controls was seen for roughly five TRBV segments, with TRBV5-6, TRBV5-1 and TRBV20-1 among them.

For these TCRs, the target antigens are not known. The sequenced material came from blood. The receptors here all came from a girl aged 10-17 years with multiple sclerosis.

In this sample, this clonotype turned up many times. This chain connects TRBV24-1 to TRBJ2-5, with 7 bases fitting TRBD2. Trimming cost V 2 bases and J 5 bases; bases outside gene matches: 7. This CDR3 comprises 15 residues. Germline V CDR1 and CDR2: KGHDR, SFDVKD. In nucleotides, the CDR3 is TGTGCCACCAGTGATTCGGCGGGAGTAGGGGAGACCCAGTACTTC. Its translation is CATSDSAGVGETQYF.

The gene calls are TRBV5-1 and TRBJ1-4; D remains unclear. Germline loops: CDR1 SGHRS, CDR2 YFSETQ. The CDR3 has 16 residues. Between the trimmed V and J ends, which lost 1 base and 3 bases, there was a span of 13 bases. CDR3 loop: CASSLHGEGPNEKLFF. In DNA form, the CDR3 reads TGCGCCAGCAGCTTGCACGGAGAAGGACCTAATGAAAAACTGTTTTTT.

This clonotype was counted at least ten times. CDR3 protein: CASSYSNRQASNYGYTF. For the CDR3, the DNA is TGTGCCAGCAGTTACTCCAATCGACAGGCCTCTAACTATGGCTACACCTTC. The gene calls are TRBV6-6 and TRBJ1-2, with D possibly TRBD1 on 6 matching bases. The CDR3 consists of 17 residues. The germline gives CDR1 MNHNY, CDR2 SVGAGI (reference sequence). Trimming took off 0 bases at V and 0 bases at J, with 14 bases between the two ends.

This clonotype was counted a single time. This sequence joins TRBV7-9 and TRBJ2-4; D may match TRBD1 or TRBD2 (5 bases each). V was pared by 2 bases and J by 3 bases, with 11 bases between. Germline assignment: CDR1 SEHNR and CDR2 FQNEAQ (reference sequence). This CDR3 has 15 amino acids. The CDR3 protein is CASSLNLGVKNIQYF. The CDR3 region has the DNA TGTGCCAGCAGCTTAAATCTGGGGGTCAAAAACATTCAGTACTTC.